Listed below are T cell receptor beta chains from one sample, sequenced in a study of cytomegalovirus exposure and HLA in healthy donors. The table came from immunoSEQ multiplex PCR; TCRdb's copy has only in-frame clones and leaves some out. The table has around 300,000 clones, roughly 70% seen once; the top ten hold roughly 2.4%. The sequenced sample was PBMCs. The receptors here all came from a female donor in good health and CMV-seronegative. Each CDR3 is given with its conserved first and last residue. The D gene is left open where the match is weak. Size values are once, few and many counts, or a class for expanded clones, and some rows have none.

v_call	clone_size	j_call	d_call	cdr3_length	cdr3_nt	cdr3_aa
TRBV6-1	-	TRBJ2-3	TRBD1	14	TGTGCCAGCGGGGAACAGGGGGGAGTAGATACGCAGTATTTT	CASGEQGGVDTQYF
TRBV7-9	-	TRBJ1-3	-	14	TGTGCCAGCAGCCCGTACCGGGATGGAAACACCATATATTTT	CASSPYRDGNTIYF
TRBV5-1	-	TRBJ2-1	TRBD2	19	TGCGCCAGCAGCTGGGGCGGGGGGACCGGGACCAACTCCTACAATGAGCAGTTCTTC	CASSWGGGTGTNSYNEQFF
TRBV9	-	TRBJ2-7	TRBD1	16	TGTGCCAGCAGCGTAGTGTCACAGGGGGCGTTAGGGCAGCAGTACTTC	CASSVVSQGALGQQYF
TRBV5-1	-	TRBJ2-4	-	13	TGCGCCAGCAGCTTGGCCGGGGAGAACATTCAGTACTTC	CASSLAGENIQYF
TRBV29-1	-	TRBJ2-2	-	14	TGCAGCGTTAAAACAGGCCCGAACACCGGGGAGCTGTTTTTT	CSVKTGPNTGELFF
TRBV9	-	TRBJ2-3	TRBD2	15	TGTGCCAGCAGCGCAGGGACTAGCGGGCGGGATACGCAGTATTTT	CASSAGTSGRDTQYF
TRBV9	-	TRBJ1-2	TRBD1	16	TGTGCCAGCAGCCCCGAGGAGGGGGCCGCCGCCTATGGCTACACCTTC	CASSPEEGAAAYGYTF
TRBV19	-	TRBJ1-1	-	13	TGTGCCAGTATGCAGGGACTAACTAAGGCTGCTTTCTTT	CASMQGLTKAAFF
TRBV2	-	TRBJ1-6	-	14	TGTGCCAGCAGTTTGACAGAACGGAATTCACCCCTCCACTTT	CASSLTERNSPLHF
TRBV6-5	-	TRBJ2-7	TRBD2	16	TGTGCCAGCAGTTACTCGGCTAGCGGGAGCACCTACGAGCAGTACTTC	CASSYSASGSTYEQYF
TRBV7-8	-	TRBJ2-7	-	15	TGTGCCAGCAGCTCCCCAGGCGAGAGCTCCTACGAGCAGTACTTC	CASSSPGESSYEQYF
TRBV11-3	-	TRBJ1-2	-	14	TGTGCCAGCAGCTTAGATACAGGCTCGGTTGGCTACACCTTC	CASSLDTGSVGYTF
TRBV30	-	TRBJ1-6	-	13	TGTGCCTGGACCAACGACGGGGATTCACCCCTCCACTTT	CAWTNDGDSPLHF
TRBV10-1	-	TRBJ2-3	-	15	TGCGCCAGCAGTGACATAGGGGCGGTCACAGATACGCAGTATTTT	CASSDIGAVTDTQYF
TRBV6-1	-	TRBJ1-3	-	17	TGTGCCAGCAGTGAACGCCACAGGGCGGGCTCTGGAAACACCATATATTTT	CASSERHRAGSGNTIYF
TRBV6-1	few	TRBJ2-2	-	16	TGTGCCAGCAGTGATTGGCGCGGGGATCGCACCGGGGAGCTGTTTTTT	CASSDWRGDRTGELFF
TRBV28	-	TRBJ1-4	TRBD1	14	TGTGCCAGCACCACTCCCAGGGGGAATGAAAAACTGTTTTTT	CASTTPRGNEKLFF
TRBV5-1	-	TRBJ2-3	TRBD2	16	TGCGCCAGCAGCTTGGCCGGGACTAGAGGCACAGATACGCAGTATTTT	CASSLAGTRGTDTQYF
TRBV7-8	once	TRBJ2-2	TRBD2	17	TGTGCCAGCAGCCAGGGACTAGCGGGTGTGAACACCGGGGAGCTGTTTTTT	CASSQGLAGVNTGELFF
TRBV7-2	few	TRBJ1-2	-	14	TGTGCCAGCAGCTTTGGAGGTCAGTTCTATGGCTACACCTTC	CASSFGGQFYGYTF
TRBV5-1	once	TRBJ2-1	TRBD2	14	TGCGCCAGCAGCCGGACTAGCGGGACCAATGAGCAGTTCTTC	CASSRTSGTNEQFF
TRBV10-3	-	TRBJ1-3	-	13	TGTGCCATCAGTGCAACGAGCGGAAACACCATATATTTT	CAISATSGNTIYF
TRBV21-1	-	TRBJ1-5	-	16	TGTGCCAGCAGTAAAAACTTCCGGGAGGCAAATCAGCCCCAGCATTTT	CASSKNFREANQPQHF
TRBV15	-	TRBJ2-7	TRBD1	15	TGTGCCACCAGCAGAACCACAGGGGGGAGCTACGAGCAGTACTTC	CATSRTTGGSYEQYF
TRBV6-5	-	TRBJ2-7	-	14	TGTGCCAGCAGTTCGATTCCTTTGACTTACGAGCAGTACTTC	CASSSIPLTYEQYF
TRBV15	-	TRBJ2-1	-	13	TGTGCCACCAGCAGAGATCGGGGTAATGAGCAGTTCTTC	CATSRDRGNEQFF
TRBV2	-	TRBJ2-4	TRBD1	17	TGTGCCAGCAGACCTTTTACAGGGGGCCTAGCCAAAAACATTCAGTACTTC	CASRPFTGGLAKNIQYF
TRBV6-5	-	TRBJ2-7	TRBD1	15	TGTGCCAGCAGTCGCTCGGGACAGGACCCCTACGAGCAGTACTTC	CASSRSGQDPYEQYF
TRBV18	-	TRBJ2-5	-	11	TGTGCCAGCTCCCCCGAAGAGACCCAGTACTTC	CASSPEETQYF
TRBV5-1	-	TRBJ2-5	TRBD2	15	TGCGCCAGCAGCTTGGATCTAGCGGGAGCTTTTGAGCAGTACTTC	CASSLDLAGAFEQYF
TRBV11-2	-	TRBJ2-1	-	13	TGTGCCAGCAGCACGGGACTGACTAATGAGCAGTTCTTC	CASSTGLTNEQFF
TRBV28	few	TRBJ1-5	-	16	TGTGCCAGCAGTTCGGCAGGCGGGTCTAGCAATCAGCCCCAGCATTTT	CASSSAGGSSNQPQHF
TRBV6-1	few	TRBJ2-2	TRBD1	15	TGTGCCAGCAACGTCCGGACAGGGGGCACCGGGGAGCTGTTTTTT	CASNVRTGGTGELFF
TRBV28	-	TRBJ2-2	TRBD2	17	TGTGCCAGCAGTTCGGGACTAGCGGTCATGAACACCGGGGAGCTGTTTTTT	CASSSGLAVMNTGELFF
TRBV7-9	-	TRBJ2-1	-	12	TGTGCCAGCAACAAGTTGGGGCCTGAGCAGTTCTTC	CASNKLGPEQFF
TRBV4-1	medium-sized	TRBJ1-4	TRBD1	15	TGCGCCAGCAGCCCGGCCGGGACAGGGCTTGAAAAACTGTTTTTT	CASSPAGTGLEKLFF
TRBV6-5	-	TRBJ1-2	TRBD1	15	TGTGCCAGCAGTTACTCGGGGACAGGGGCCTATGGCTACACCTTC	CASSYSGTGAYGYTF
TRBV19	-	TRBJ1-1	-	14	TGTGCCAGTAGTATAATGGACAGCCACACTGAAGCTTTCTTT	CASSIMDSHTEAFF
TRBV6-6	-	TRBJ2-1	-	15	TGTGCCAGCAGTAGGGGTCAGGGGACCTACAATGAGCAGTTCTTC	CASSRGQGTYNEQFF
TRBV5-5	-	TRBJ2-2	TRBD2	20	TGTGCCAGCAGCTTGCGTGTTGGGACTAGCGGGAGGGCATGGACCGGGGAGCTGTTTTTT	CASSLRVGTSGRAWTGELFF
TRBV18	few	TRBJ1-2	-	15	TGTGCCAGCTCACCACCGGGGGGGCTCGGCTATGGCTACACCTTC	CASSPPGGLGYGYTF
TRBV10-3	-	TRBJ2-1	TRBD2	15	TGTGCCATCAGTGGTGGGAGGGAGCCTTACAATGAGCAGTTCTTC	CAISGGREPYNEQFF
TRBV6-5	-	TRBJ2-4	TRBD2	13	TGTGCCAGCAGCCCCGCCGGGACTAGCTTTCAGTACTTC	CASSPAGTSFQYF
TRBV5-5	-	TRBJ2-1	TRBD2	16	TGTGCCAGCAGCCCACGACTAGCGGGCGCCTACAATGAGCAGTTCTTC	CASSPRLAGAYNEQFF
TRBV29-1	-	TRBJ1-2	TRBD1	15	TGCAGCGTTGATGCTTATACAGGGGGCGCGGATGGCTACACCTTC	CSVDAYTGGADGYTF
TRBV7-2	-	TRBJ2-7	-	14	TGTGCCAGCAGCTTTCAAAGGAGCTCCTACGAGCAGTACTTC	CASSFQRSSYEQYF
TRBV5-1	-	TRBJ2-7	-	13	TGCGCCAGCAGGGACCAGGGGACCTACGAGCAGTACTTC	CASRDQGTYEQYF
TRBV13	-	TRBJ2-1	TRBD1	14	TGTGCCAGCAGCCCGGGACAGACAACCAATGAGCAGTTCTTC	CASSPGQTTNEQFF
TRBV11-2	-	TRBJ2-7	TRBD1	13	TGTGCCAGCAGCTTAAATCTTTGGGGACAGGAGTACTTC	CASSLNLWGQEYF
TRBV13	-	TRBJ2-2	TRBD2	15	TGTGCCAGCAGCCCGCTAGCGGGACGCGCCGGGGAGCTGTTTTTT	CASSPLAGRAGELFF
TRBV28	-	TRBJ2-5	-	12	TGTGCCGCCGGCCAGGGTACAGAGACCCAGTACTTC	CAAGQGTETQYF
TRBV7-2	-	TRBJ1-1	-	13	TGTGCCAGCAGCTCACACCCGAACACTGAAGCTTTCTTT	CASSSHPNTEAFF
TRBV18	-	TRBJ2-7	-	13	TGTGCCAGCTCAACCGGGATGCGCTACGAGCAGTACTTC	CASSTGMRYEQYF